The next 6 T cell receptor beta chains were all read from a single sample in a study of Ad26.COV2.S vaccination and SARS-CoV-2 variants. Treatment given: 19 received Ad26.COV2.S at low or high dose, single or two shots; about 5 received placebo; per-sample allocation not given. Sampling occurred on day 63 after the first vaccine or placebo injection. Measured with immunoSEQ multiplex PCR; TCRdb has only the in-frame clones, and not every one. The sample comprises roughly 420,000 clones, roughly 90% of which are singletons, and less than 4.5% rests with the top ten. Sequencing was performed on peripheral blood, taken in a trial of Ad26.COV2.S vaccine versus placebo. Receptors were obtained from a person aged 18-60 years who received the Ad26.COV2.S COVID-19 vaccine or a placebo.

The chain is built from TRBV5-4 and TRBJ1-2, with 8 bases identical to TRBD1. The V gene end was trimmed by 1 base and the J gene end by 3 bases; junction bases not matched to a gene: 5. Germline V lookup: CDR1 SGHNT, CDR2 YYREEE (reference sequence). The CDR3 spans 15 residues. The CDR3 nucleotides are TGTGCCAGCAGCTTGAGGGACAGGAGAGACTATGGCTACACCTTC. It yields the protein CASSLRDRRDYGYTF.

The chain carries TRBV6-4 and TRBJ2-1; the D is unclear. Germline V gene data show CDR1 as MRHNA and CDR2 as SNTAGT. The V gene lost 0 bases and the J gene lost 10 bases, with 10 bases spanning the gap. The CDR3 extends over 13 amino acids. For the CDR3, the DNA is TGTGCCAGCAGTGACTCGATGGCCAGGGAGCAGTTCTTC. It codes for CASSDSMAREQFF.

The rearrangement joins TRBV5-6 to TRBJ2-7; 15 nucleotides match TRBD2. Germline V gene sequence: CDR1 SGHDT, CDR2 YYEEEE. The V gene end was trimmed by 4 bases and the J gene end by 2 bases; junction bases not matched to a gene: 4. CDR3 length: 16 amino acids. CDR3 region: CASSKGLAGGPYEQYF. DNA of the CDR3: TGTGCCAGCAGCAAGGGACTAGCGGGGGGCCCCTACGAGCAGTACTTC.

V gene TRBV28 combines with J gene TRBJ1-1, with D tentatively TRBD1 (5 bases). The CDR3 has 15 amino acids. Trimming took off 5 bases at V and 5 bases at J, with 18 bases between the two ends. The germline CDR1 and CDR2 sequences are MDHEN and SYDVKM. CDR3 DNA: TGTGCCAGCAGTGCCGCCGGGACTCGAAGGACTGAAGCTTTCTTT. Its protein is CASSAAGTRRTEAFF.

The CDR3 DNA follows: TGCGCCAGCAGGGGACCGGGACAGGGGCCCCCCAATGAGCAGTTCTTC. It is translated as CASRGPGQGPPNEQFF. The chain is built from TRBV5-1 and TRBJ2-1, with TRBD1 identical over 10 bases. The ends lost 5 bases at V and 6 bases at J; junction bases unmatched: 11. The CDR3 runs to 16 residues. The germline gives CDR1 SGHRS, CDR2 YFSETQ.

The gene calls are TRBV24-1 and TRBJ1-2; D perhaps matches TRBD1 (6 bases). This CDR3 contains 13 residues. Trimming shortened V by 5 bases and J by 5 bases, and 11 bases separated the two germline ends. Germline V gene data show CDR1 as KGHDR and CDR2 as SFDVKD. The CDR3 DNA reads TGTGCCACCAGTGCGGACAGCAGATATGGCTACACCTTC. This translates into CATSADSRYGYTF.